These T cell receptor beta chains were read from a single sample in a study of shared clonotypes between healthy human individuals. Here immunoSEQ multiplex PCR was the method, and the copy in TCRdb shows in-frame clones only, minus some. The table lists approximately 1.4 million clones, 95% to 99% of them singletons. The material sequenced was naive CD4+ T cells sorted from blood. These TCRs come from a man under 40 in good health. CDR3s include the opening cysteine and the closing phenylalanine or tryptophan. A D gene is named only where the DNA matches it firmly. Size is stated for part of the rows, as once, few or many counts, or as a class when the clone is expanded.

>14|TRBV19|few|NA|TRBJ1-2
CASNPLGGGYGYTF
TGTGCCAGTAACCCCCTGGGGGGAGGCTATGGCTACACCTTC
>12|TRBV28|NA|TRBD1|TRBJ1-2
CASTTGGNGYTF
TGTGCCAGCACCACAGGGGGAAATGGCTACACCTTC
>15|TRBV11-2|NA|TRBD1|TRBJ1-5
CASSQDRGLNQPQHF
TGTGCCAGCAGCCAGGACAGGGGCCTCAATCAGCCCCAGCATTTT
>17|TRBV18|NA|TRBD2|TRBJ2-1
CASSPPPRGGGYNEQFF
TGTGCCAGCTCGCCCCCCCCGAGGGGCGGGGGATACAATGAGCAGTTCTTC
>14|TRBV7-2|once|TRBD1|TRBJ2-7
CASSLVGRGNEQYF
TGTGCCAGCAGCTTAGTGGGCAGGGGGAACGAGCAGTACTTC
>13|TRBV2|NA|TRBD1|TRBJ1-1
CASRGQGGTEAFF
TGTGCCAGCAGGGGACAGGGCGGCACTGAAGCTTTCTTT
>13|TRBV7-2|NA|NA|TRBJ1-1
CASSIKRNTEAFF
TGTGCCAGCAGCATTAAAAGGAACACTGAAGCTTTCTTT
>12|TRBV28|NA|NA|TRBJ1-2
CASSLQGRGYTF
TGTGCCAGCAGTTTACAGGGACGGGGCTACACCTTC
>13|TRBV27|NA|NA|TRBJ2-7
CASSRTASYEQYF
TGTGCCAGCAGTCGGACTGCTTCCTACGAGCAGTACTTC
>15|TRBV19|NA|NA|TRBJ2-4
CASRGTELKSFVQYF
TGTGCCAGTAGAGGGACCGAGCTGAAGTCGTTTGTTCAGTACTTC
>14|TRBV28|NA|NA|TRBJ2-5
CASTPRSREETQYF
TGTGCCAGCACCCCCCGGTCCAGGGAAGAGACCCAGTACTTC
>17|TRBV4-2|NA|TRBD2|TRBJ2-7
CASSPSSGGGSSYEQYF
TGTGCCAGCAGCCCCTCAAGCGGGGGCGGAAGCTCCTACGAGCAGTACTTC
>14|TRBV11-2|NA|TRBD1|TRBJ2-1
CASSHDRAYNEQFF
TGTGCCAGCAGCCACGACAGGGCTTACAATGAGCAGTTCTTC
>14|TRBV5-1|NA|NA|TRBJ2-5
CASSETGPQETQYF
TGCGCCAGCAGCGAAACAGGCCCACAAGAGACCCAGTACTTC
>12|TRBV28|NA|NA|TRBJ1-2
CASGPGGYGYTF
TGTGCCAGCGGGCCGGGTGGCTATGGCTACACCTTC
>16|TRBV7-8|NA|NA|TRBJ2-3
CASSSLRGAGTDTQYF
TGTGCCAGCAGCTCCCTCCGTGGGGCGGGCACAGATACGCAGTATTTT
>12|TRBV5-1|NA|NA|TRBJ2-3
CASSLEGDTQYF
TGCGCCAGCAGCTTGGAGGGCGATACGCAGTATTTT
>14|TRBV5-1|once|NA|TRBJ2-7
CASSLSSGKYEQYF
TGCGCCAGCAGCTTGAGCTCTGGTAAATACGAGCAGTACTTC
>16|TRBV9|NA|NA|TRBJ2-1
CASSVDWGLPSNEQFF
TGTGCCAGCAGCGTAGATTGGGGACTCCCTTCGAATGAGCAGTTCTTC
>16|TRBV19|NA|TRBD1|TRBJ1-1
CASRRKTGGRNTEAFF
TGTGCCAGTAGACGGAAGACAGGGGGGAGGAACACTGAAGCTTTCTTT
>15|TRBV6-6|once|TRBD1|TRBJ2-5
CASSWPGQGKETQYF
TGTGCCAGCAGTTGGCCGGGACAGGGAAAAGAGACCCAGTACTTC
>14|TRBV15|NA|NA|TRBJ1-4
CATTGGAWDEKLFF
TGTGCCACCACCGGAGGGGCCTGGGATGAAAAACTGTTTTTT
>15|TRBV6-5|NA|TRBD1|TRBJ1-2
CASSPGTGANYGYTF
TGTGCCAGCAGTCCCGGGACAGGGGCAAACTATGGCTACACCTTC
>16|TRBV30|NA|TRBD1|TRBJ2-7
CAWTVGTGSNFYEQYF
TGTGCCTGGACCGTCGGGACAGGATCTAATTTCTACGAGCAGTACTTC
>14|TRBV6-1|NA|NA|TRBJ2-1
CASSDHVVENEQFF
TGTGCCAGCAGTGACCATGTTGTGGAGAATGAGCAGTTCTTC
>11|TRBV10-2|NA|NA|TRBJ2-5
CASKGENAPYF
TGCGCCAGCAAAGGAGAAAACGCCCCGTACTTC
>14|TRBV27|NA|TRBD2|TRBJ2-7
CASPAGLASYEQYF
TGTGCCAGCCCCGCGGGACTAGCCTCCTACGAGCAGTACTTC
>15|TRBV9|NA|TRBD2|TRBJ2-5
CASSVGGGREETQYF
TGTGCCAGCAGCGTAGGCGGGGGGCGCGAAGAGACCCAGTACTTC
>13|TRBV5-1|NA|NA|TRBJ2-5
CASSIRSWETQYF
TGCGCCAGCAGCATACGGTCTTGGGAGACCCAGTACTTC
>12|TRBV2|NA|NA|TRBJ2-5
CASSVLAETQYF
TGTGCCAGCAGTGTGTTGGCAGAGACCCAGTACTTC
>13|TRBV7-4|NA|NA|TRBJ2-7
CASSPRRTYEQYF
TGTGCCAGCAGCCCCCGCAGGACCTACGAGCAGTACTTC
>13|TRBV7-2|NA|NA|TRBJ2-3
CASTQTAPDTQYF
TGTGCCAGCACCCAAACAGCCCCAGATACGCAGTATTTT
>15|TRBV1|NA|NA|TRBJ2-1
CTSSSSSRSYNEQFF
TGCACCAGCAGCTCTTCGTCGCGCTCCTACAATGAGCAGTTCTTC
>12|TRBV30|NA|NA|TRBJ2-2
CAWSVDTGELFF
TGTGCCTGGAGTGTAGACACCGGGGAGCTGTTTTTT
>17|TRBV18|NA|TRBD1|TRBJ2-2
CASSPLGQGVGAGELFF
TGTGCCAGCTCACCCCTGGGACAGGGGGTAGGAGCCGGCGAGCTGTTTTTT
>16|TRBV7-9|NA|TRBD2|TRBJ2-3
CASSLAASGSPDTQYF
TGTGCCAGCAGCTTAGCGGCTAGCGGGAGCCCAGATACGCAGTATTTT
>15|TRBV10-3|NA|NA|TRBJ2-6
CAISSWRSGANVLTF
TGTGCCATCAGCTCCTGGCGTTCGGGGGCCAACGTCCTGACTTTC
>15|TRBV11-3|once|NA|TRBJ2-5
CASSFGSGPQETQYF
TGTGCCAGCAGCTTTGGTAGCGGACCGCAAGAGACCCAGTACTTC
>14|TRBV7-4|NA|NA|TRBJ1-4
CASTLIWIGEKLFF
TGTGCCAGCACCCTGATATGGATAGGCGAAAAACTGTTTTTT
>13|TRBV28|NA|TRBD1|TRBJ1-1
CASRRGQGTEAFF
TGTGCCAGCAGAAGGGGACAGGGGACTGAAGCTTTCTTT
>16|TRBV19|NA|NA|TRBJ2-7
CASSIRRAFSSYEQYF
TGTGCCAGTAGTATACGGCGAGCTTTCAGCTCCTACGAGCAGTACTTC
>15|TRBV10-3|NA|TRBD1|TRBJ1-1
CAISDPQGMGNEAFF
TGTGCCATCAGTGACCCACAGGGGATGGGGAATGAAGCTTTCTTT